The clone carrying this TCR beta chain was observed a handful of times. What it binds is not known. This sample is drawn from a study of post-analysis software for immune sequencing data. Study at large: Both relapsing-remitting and secondary progressive multiple sclerosis featured among the disease courses, as did progressive-relapsing multiple sclerosis.

J was trimmed by 5 bases and V by 7 bases; bases with no gene match: 10. The length of the CDR3 is 15 residues. CDR1 and CDR2 (germline): SGHRS, YFSETQ. General observations from the study: Comparison of patients with controls showed five or six TRBV segments more frequent in patients, TRBV5-6, TRBV5-1 and TRBV20-1 among them. People with multiple sclerosis had a significantly lower normalized Chao1 diversity than controls did.

The library was made from cDNA and included unique molecular identifiers. Using its own MiXCR run on the PCR reads, TCRdb lists one record per CDR3 protein. The table shows roughly 650,000 distinct CDR3 sequences, with over 45% occurring only once. The rearrangement uses TRBV5-1 and TRBJ2-1; TRBD2 matches 9 bases. Sequenced input: blood. This clonotype originated in a girl aged 2-10 years with multiple sclerosis. CDR3 region: CASRGPGLAHNEQFF. The CDR3 DNA follows: TGCGCCAGCCGGGGGCCGGGACTAGCACACAATGAGCAGTTCTTC.